The source of this TCR beta chain is a study of shared T cell receptors in the human thymus. Produced via immunoSEQ multiplex PCR; TCRdb's table is partial and in-frame only. The data contain hundreds of thousands of clones, around 82% of them singletons. V was cut by 1 base and J by 0 bases, with 11 bases left in between. CDR1 SGHDT and CDR2 YYEEEE come from the germline V gene. The CDR3 has 16 amino acids. The same data also contributed to another study, on human thymus T cells. That paper adds: Healthy Finnish infants undergoing corrective surgery for congenital heart defects were the donors. Surgeons resected thymus tissue during corrective heart surgery. Across thymic and blood repertoires, the usage of V and J genes appeared to be biased. Thymic repertoires overlap heavily among unrelated individuals, related research has reported.

Sequencing was done on a sample of thymocytes. The sequence derives from a boy in the first two years of life with a congenital heart defect. The V gene is TRBV5-6, the J gene TRBJ2-4, with D perhaps TRBD1 (5 bases). CDR3: CASSLSDRLAKNIQYF. The DNA of the CDR3 is TGTGCCAGCAGCTTGAGCGACAGACTAGCCAAAAACATTCAGTACTTC.